This TCR beta chain was identified in a study of blood T cell repertoires in COVID-19. About the study: Material from acute and convalescent COVID-19 was sourced from the United States, Italy and Spain.

V lost 7 bases and J lost 5, with 6 bases in between. CDR3 size: 12 residues. The germline CDR1 and CDR2 sequences are SEHNR and FQNEAQ (reference sequence). The data were produced by immunoSEQ multiplex PCR, yet TCRdb's version contains in-frame clones alone and is incomplete. Of roughly 60,000 clones listed, 72% were seen once; the top ten hold 4.8%. Recruited during active infection, patients (from Seattle) were subsequently followed longitudinally. The sequencing input was peripheral blood. The TCR comes from a woman between 70 and 85 years old with COVID-19, enrolled during active disease. V is TRBV7-9 and J is TRBJ1-6; D remains unclear. The CDR3 is CASTVDNSPLHF. In DNA form, the CDR3 reads TGTGCCAGCACCGTAGATAATTCACCCCTCCACTTT.